Presented here are 27 T cell receptor beta chains from one specimen sequenced in a study of T cells in Graves' hyperthyroidism and ophthalmopathy (dated by TCRdb to about 2019). The protocol used for the library was multiplex PCR. Data came from an Illumina HiSeq 2000. The TCR beta CDR3 regions were amplified from RNA transcripts. A first-round RT-PCR of the TCR CDR3 used the HTBI primer set with the Qiagen OneStep RT-PCR kit. Clones were called with MiXCR by TCRdb after fastp trimmed the public reads at Q25, and only in-frame beta chains were retained. For every CDR3 protein sequence, its rows merge into one entry that carries the most common genes and DNA. The sample has about 640,000 distinct CDR3 sequences on record, around 21% of them singletons. The ten largest clones represent over 30% of the sample. Sequencing was performed on blood. The source of these receptors is a man aged 30 to 39 with Graves' ophthalmopathy.

The chain recombines TRBV29-1 with TRBJ2-7; TRBD2 is a possible D gene (5 bases). Trimming cost V 4 bases and J 2 bases, with 15 bases left between them. Germline assignment: CDR1 SQVTM and CDR2 ANQGSEA. This CDR3 spans 14 amino acids. The CDR3 loop is CSVALLEHPYEQYF. The CDR3 bases are TGCAGCGTTGCCTTACTAGAGCATCCCTACGAGCAGTACTTC.

This clonotype was detected only a few times. At one of its ends the junction is not consistent with the germline gene, which may arise from a read error. In DNA form, the CDR3 reads TGTGCCAGCAGTTACTTCCGGGGGAACACTGGAGCTTTCTTT. This codes for CASSYFRGNTGAFF. V gene TRBV6-6 combines with J gene TRBJ1-1, with D perhaps TRBD1 (5 bases). This CDR3 region has 14 residues. Germline CDR1 is MNHNY and CDR2 is SVGAGI (reference sequence).

The rearrangement uses TRBV19 and TRBJ2-1, with TRBD1 matching 7 bases. There are 16 residues in the CDR3. V lost 6 bases to trimming and J lost 9 bases; unmatched junction nucleotides: 17. Germline V gene sequence: CDR1 LNHDA, CDR2 SQIVND (reference sequence). The CDR3 here is CASRTQGVTVSGEQFF. Here the CDR3 DNA reads TGTGCCAGTAGGACTCAGGGGGTAACGGTTTCTGGTGAGCAGTTCTTC.

This clonotype was counted many times. J is TRBJ1-1 and V is TRBV3-1; 9 bases agree with TRBD1. The germline V gene encodes CDR1 LGHDT and CDR2 YNNKEL (reference sequence). CDR3 length: 16 amino acids. V gave up 1 base and J gave up 7 bases; unmatched junction bases: 10. CDR3 coding DNA: TGTGCCAGCAGCCAAGTCGCTACGACAGGGGGAGGTGAAGCTTTCTTT. Translated, it gives CASSQVATTGGGEAFF.

This clonotype showed up many times. This CDR3 reads CASSQPLASQDSSYNEQFF. In DNA form, the CDR3 reads TGTGCCAGCAGCCAACCACTAGCGTCTCAAGACAGCTCCTACAATGAGCAGTTCTTC. The rearrangement links TRBV7-8 to TRBJ2-1; 7 positions match TRBD2. The V gene end was trimmed by 5 bases and the J gene end by 0 bases; junction bases not matched to a gene: 16. CDR3 length: 19 residues. In germline, CDR1 is SGHVS, CDR2 FQNEAQ.

This clonotype was detected many times. The genes are TRBV5-1 and TRBJ2-7; tentative D call: TRBD2 (6 bases). CDR3 length: 14 amino acids. Deletions cut 3 bases from V and 6 bases from J, with 16 bases between. Germline assignment: CDR1 SGHRS and CDR2 YFSETQ. The CDR3 spells CASSSAGKRFEQYF. CDR3 coding DNA: TGCGCCAGCAGCTCGGCGGGGAAGCGTTTCGAGCAGTACTTC.

In its sample, this clonotype was seen a few times. CDR3 sequence: CSAPDRGSLATNEKLFF. CDR3 DNA sequence: TGCAGTGCCCCCGACAGGGGGTCCCTTGCAACTAATGAAAAACTGTTTTTT. The chain employs TRBV20-1 and TRBJ1-4, with TRBD1 identical over 9 bases. The CDR3 covers 17 residues. J lost 0 bases, V lost 6 bases, and 11 bases had no gene match. CDR1 DFQATT and CDR2 SNEGSKA come from the germline V gene (reference sequence).

This clonotype was recorded at least ten times. The chain recombines TRBV28 with TRBJ1-2; no firm D call. V lost 8 bases and J lost 0, with 10 bases in between. The CDR3 has 13 residues. Germline V gene sequence: CDR1 MDHEN, CDR2 SYDVKM. The CDR3 loop reads CASVAGSNYGYTF. The DNA for the CDR3 is TGTGCCAGCGTCGCAGGCTCTAACTATGGCTACACCTTC.

The chain carries TRBV19 and TRBJ1-1, with 8 nucleotides matching TRBD1. This CDR3 is built from 14 residues. V shed 5 bases, J shed 4 bases, and the junction held 6 bases outside the gene matches. Germline CDR1 is LNHDA and CDR2 is SQIVND (reference sequence). The CDR3 DNA is TGTGCCAGTAGTCCCTATACAGGGGGCACTGAAGCTTTCTTT. This gives the protein CASSPYTGGTEAFF.

This clonotype was seen a few times. Likely a read error: the CDR3 ends without its conserved phenylalanine or tryptophan. V usage is TRBV20-1 and J usage is TRBJ2-7; TRBD2 aligns across 11 bases. Germline values: CDR1 DFQATT, CDR2 SNEGSKA (reference sequence). The CDR3 has 15 amino acids. V gave up 1 base and J gave up 7 bases; unmatched junction bases: 9. The CDR3 coding sequence is TGCAGTGCTAGAGGAACTAGCGGGAGCGCCGGGGAGCAGTACCTC. This sequence encodes CSARGTSGSAGEQYL.

This clonotype has only a few counts. V usage is TRBV6-1 and J usage is TRBJ1-2; 7 nucleotides match TRBD1. With V trimmed by 5 bases and J by 7 bases, 7 bases remained unmatched. The CDR3 loop spans 13 amino acids. Germline values: CDR1 MNHNS, CDR2 SASEGT. Written as DNA, the CDR3 is TGTGCCAGCAGTTACCAGGGGGGTTTTGGCTACACCTTC. Its protein product is CASSYQGGFGYTF.

The J gene is TRBJ2-7, the V gene TRBV28; tentative D call: TRBD2 (5 bases). V was cut by 3 bases and J by 1 base, with 13 bases left in between. The V gene's germline CDR1 is MDHEN and CDR2 SYDVKM. The CDR3 covers 15 residues. The CDR3 spells CASSFPDGISYEQYF. As DNA, the CDR3 is TGTGCCAGCAGTTTCCCCGACGGGATTTCCTACGAGCAGTACTTC.

V gene TRBV24-1 combines with J gene TRBJ2-3; 12 bases are a match to TRBD2. This CDR3 spans 17 amino acids. V shed 3 bases and J 0 bases; nucleotides not matched to a gene: 3. Looked up from germline, CDR1 is KGHDR and CDR2 is SFDVKD. CDR3 sequence (DNA): TGTGCCACCAGTGATCCCGGGACTAGCGGGAGCACAGATACGCAGTATTTT. Its protein is CATSDPGTSGSTDTQYF.

This clonotype appeared once. The chain recombines TRBV29-1 with TRBJ1-3, with D possibly being TRBD1 (5 bases). Deletions cut 6 bases from V and 4 bases from J, with 10 bases between. The germline gives CDR1 SQVTM, CDR2 ANQGSEA. The CDR3 loop spans 12 amino acids. Here the CDR3 reads CSVDTGGNTIYF. The CDR3 DNA sequence: TGCAGCGTGGACACCGGCGGAAACACCATATATTTT.

This sequence joins TRBV3-1 and TRBJ2-5, with D maybe TRBD1 (6 bases). V was trimmed by 6 bases and J by 1 base, leaving 9 bases between them. The germline V gene encodes CDR1 LGHDT and CDR2 YNNKEL (reference sequence). The CDR3 runs to 13 residues. CDR3: CASRRTAQETQYF. The CDR3 region has the DNA TGTGCCAGCAGACGGACAGCCCAAGAGACCCAGTACTTC.

The chain is built from TRBV30 and TRBJ2-7, with TRBD2 matching 9 bases. This CDR3 spans 14 amino acids. The J segment lost 2 bases and the V segment lost 1 base, leaving 3 bases of the junction unmatched. From germline, CDR1 is GTSNPN and CDR2 SVGIG (reference sequence). The chain's CDR3 is CAWSGTSAPYEQYF. The DNA for the CDR3 is TGTGCCTGGAGTGGGACTAGCGCCCCCTACGAGCAGTACTTC. Variable domain in full (rest from reference TRBV30 and TRBJ2-7): SQTIHQWPATLVQPVGSPLSLECTVEGTSNPNLYWYRQAAGRGLQLLFYSVGIGQISSEVPQNLSASRPQDRQFILSSKKLLLSDSGFYLCAWSGTSAPYEQYFGPGTRLTVT.

The chain has TRBV19 and TRBJ1-1, with TRBD1 as a possible D gene (5 bases). Germline lookup yields CDR1 LNHDA and CDR2 SQIVND (reference sequence). The CDR3 is 13 amino acids. V lost 3 bases and J 7 bases, leaving 12 bases between the germline ends. CDR3 loop: CASSIGAGFEAFF. The DNA of the CDR3 is TGTGCCAGTAGTATTGGGGCAGGGTTTGAAGCTTTCTTT.

This clonotype was counted many times. The J gene is TRBJ1-5, the V gene TRBV3-1; D not resolved. Germline V gene data show CDR1 as LGHDT and CDR2 as YNNKEL (reference sequence). The CDR3 totals 14 residues. Trimming removed 1 base from V and 7 bases from J, with 11 bases in between. The CDR3 sequence: CASSQAGFGQPQHF. CDR3 DNA sequence: TGTGCCAGCAGCCAAGCTGGGTTTGGACAGCCCCAGCATTTT. Combining the CDR3 with reference TRBV3-1 and TRBJ1-5 gives the whole variable domain DTAVSQTPKYLVTQMGNDKSIKCEQNLGHDTMYWYKQDSKKFLKIMFSYNNKELIINETVPNRFSPKSPDKAHLNLHINSLELGDSAVYFCASSQAGFGQPQHFGDGTRLSIL.

The rearrangement joins TRBV5-1 to TRBJ1-6; 7 positions match TRBD1. The CDR3 loop spans 14 amino acids. The germline gives CDR1 SGHRS, CDR2 YFSETQ. J lost 8 bases, V lost 0 bases, and 2 bases had no gene match. The CDR3 reads CASSLDRGHSPLHF. The CDR3 coding sequence is TGCGCCAGCAGCTTGGACAGGGGCCATTCACCCCTCCACTTT.

Many counts were recorded for this clonotype. The chain employs TRBV28 and TRBJ2-7; D remains ambiguous. This CDR3 spans 13 amino acids. Germline V gene lookup returns CDR1 MDHEN and CDR2 SYDVKM. The V end was cut by 4 bases, the J end by 3 bases, with 10 bases between. The CDR3 region has the DNA TGTGCCAGCAGTTCTTTCGCGGTCTACGAGCAGTACTTC. The encoded protein is CASSSFAVYEQYF.

This clonotype came up a few times. The genes are TRBV6-1 and TRBJ2-1, with 8 bases lining up with TRBD2. The junction had 11 bases not matched to a gene; V was cut back by 6 bases and J by 7 bases. CDR1 MNHNS and CDR2 SASEGT come from the germline V gene. The CDR3 contains 15 residues. The CDR3 nucleotides are TGTGCCAGCAGCCCCGGGACTAGGGGACAAAATGAGCAGTTCTTC. Translated: CASSPGTRGQNEQFF.

The sample holds a few counts of this clonotype. CDR3 sequence reads: CASSSPGLAGEAYEQYF. Written as DNA, the CDR3 is TGTGCCAGCAGCTCTCCGGGACTAGCGGGAGAGGCCTACGAGCAGTACTTC. J is TRBJ2-7 and V is TRBV6-1; 14 bases match TRBD2. Germline CDR1 reads MNHNS; CDR2 reads SASEGT. This CDR3 has 17 amino acids. With V trimmed by 6 bases and J by 2 bases, 9 bases remained unmatched.

V is TRBV29-1 and J is TRBJ2-3; tentatively, D is TRBD1 (6 bases). The CDR3 extends over 12 amino acids. Germline-derived CDR1 and CDR2 are SQVTM and ANQGSEA. The DNA for the CDR3 is TGCGGGGACACGATAAACACAGATACGCAGTATTTT. Its translation: CGDTINTDTQYF.

V is TRBV14 and J is TRBJ2-1; TRBD1 agrees at 7 bases. The CDR3 is 15 residues long. V was pared by 4 bases and J by 8 bases, with 11 bases of the junction left unmatched. Germline CDR1 SGHDN, CDR2 FVKESK. CDR3 in amino acids: CASSLGTVLWDEQFF. CDR3 bases: TGTGCCAGCAGCCTCGGGACAGTTCTTTGGGATGAGCAGTTCTTC.

The gene calls are TRBV4-1 and TRBJ2-7; the D gene is possibly TRBD2 (6 bases). Germline CDR1 reads MGHRA; CDR2 reads YSYEKL. This CDR3 has 17 residues. With 4 bases removed from V and 0 bases from J, the gap between germline ends came to 19 bases. The CDR3 nucleotides read TGCGCCAGCAGCCTGTTTGAGGTAGCGGAGAGCTCCTACGAGCAGTACTTC. Translation gives CASSLFEVAESSYEQYF.

The chain couples TRBV20-1 to TRBJ2-1, with D uncertain. Germline values: CDR1 DFQATT, CDR2 SNEGSKA (reference sequence). Trimming pared 3 bases from V and 0 bases from J, leaving 15 bases between. This CDR3 has 16 amino acids. The CDR3 spells CSASARAASSYNEQFF. The CDR3 coding sequence is TGCAGTGCTAGTGCAAGGGCGGCAAGCTCCTACAATGAGCAGTTCTTC.

The chain has TRBV10-3 and TRBJ2-1; D is possibly TRBD2 (6 bases). Germline loops: CDR1 ENHRY, CDR2 SYGVKD. V lost 2 bases to trimming and J lost 9 bases, with 14 bases between them. This CDR3 spans 14 amino acids. CDR3 in amino acids: CAISEPLASIEQFF. In nucleotides, the CDR3 is TGTGCCATCAGTGAGCCACTAGCTAGCATTGAGCAGTTCTTC.